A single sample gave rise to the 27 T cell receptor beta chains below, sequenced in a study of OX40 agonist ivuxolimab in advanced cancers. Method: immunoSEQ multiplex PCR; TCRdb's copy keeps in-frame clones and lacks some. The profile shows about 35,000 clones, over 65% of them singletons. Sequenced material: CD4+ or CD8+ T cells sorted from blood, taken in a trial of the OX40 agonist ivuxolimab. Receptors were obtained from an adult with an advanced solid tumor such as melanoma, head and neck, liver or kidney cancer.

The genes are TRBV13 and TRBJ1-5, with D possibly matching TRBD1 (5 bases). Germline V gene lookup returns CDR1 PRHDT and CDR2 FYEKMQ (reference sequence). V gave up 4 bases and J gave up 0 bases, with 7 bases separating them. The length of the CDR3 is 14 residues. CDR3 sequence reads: CASSSGGSNQPQHF. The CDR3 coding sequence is TGTGCCAGCAGCTCCGGGGGTAGCAATCAGCCCCAGCATTTT.

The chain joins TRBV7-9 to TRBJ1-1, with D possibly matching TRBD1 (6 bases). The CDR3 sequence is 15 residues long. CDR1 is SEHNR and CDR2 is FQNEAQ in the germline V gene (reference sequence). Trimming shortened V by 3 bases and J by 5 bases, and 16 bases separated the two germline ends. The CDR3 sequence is CASSFFTPGETEAFF. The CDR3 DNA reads TGTGCCAGCAGCTTTTTTACCCCAGGGGAGACTGAAGCTTTCTTT.

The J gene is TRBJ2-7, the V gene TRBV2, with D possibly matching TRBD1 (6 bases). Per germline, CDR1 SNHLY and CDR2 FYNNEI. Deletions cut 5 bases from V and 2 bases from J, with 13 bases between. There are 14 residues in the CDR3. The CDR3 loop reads CASSTRDRPYEQYF. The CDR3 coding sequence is TGTGCCAGCAGTACCAGAGACAGGCCCTACGAGCAGTACTTC.

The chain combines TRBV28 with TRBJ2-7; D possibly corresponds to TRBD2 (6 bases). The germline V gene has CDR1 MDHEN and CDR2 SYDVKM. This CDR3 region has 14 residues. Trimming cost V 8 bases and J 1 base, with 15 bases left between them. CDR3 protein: CASSYGGFSYEQYF. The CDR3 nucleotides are TGTGCCAGCTCCTACGGGGGTTTTTCCTACGAGCAGTACTTC.

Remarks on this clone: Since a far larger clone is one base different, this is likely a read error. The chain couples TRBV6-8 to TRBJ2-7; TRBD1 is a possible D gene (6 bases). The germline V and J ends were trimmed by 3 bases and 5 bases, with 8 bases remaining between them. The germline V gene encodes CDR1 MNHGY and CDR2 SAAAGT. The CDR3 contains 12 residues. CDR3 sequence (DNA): TGTGCCAGCAGTTATAACAGGGACGAGCAGTACTTC. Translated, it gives CASSYNRDEQYF.

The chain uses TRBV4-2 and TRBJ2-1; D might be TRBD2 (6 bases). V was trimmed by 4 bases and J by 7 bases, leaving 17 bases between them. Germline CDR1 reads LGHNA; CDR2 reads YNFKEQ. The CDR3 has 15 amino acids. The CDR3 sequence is CASSPSPGTWNEQFF. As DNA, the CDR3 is TGTGCCAGCAGCCCCAGTCCCGGGACTTGGAATGAGCAGTTCTTC.

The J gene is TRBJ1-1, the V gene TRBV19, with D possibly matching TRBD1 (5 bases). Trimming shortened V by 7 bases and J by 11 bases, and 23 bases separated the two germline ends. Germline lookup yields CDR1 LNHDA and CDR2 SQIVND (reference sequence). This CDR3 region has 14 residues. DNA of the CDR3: TGTGCCAGTACCATTTTCTCGGGGACCAACGTGGCTTTCTTT. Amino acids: CASTIFSGTNVAFF.

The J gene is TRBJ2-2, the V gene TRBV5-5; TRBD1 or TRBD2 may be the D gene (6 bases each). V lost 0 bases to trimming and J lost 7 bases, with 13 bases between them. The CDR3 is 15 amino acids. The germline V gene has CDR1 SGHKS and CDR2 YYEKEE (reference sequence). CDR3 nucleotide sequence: TGTGCCAGCAGCTTGGCCACAGGGACTTTCGGGGAGCTGTTTTTT. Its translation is CASSLATGTFGELFF.

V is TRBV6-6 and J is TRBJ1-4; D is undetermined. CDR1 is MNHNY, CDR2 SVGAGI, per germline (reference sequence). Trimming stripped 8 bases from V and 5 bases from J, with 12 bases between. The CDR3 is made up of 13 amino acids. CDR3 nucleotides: TGTGCCAGCCTGCAGCCCCGAAATGAAAAACTGTTTTTT. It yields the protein CASLQPRNEKLFF.

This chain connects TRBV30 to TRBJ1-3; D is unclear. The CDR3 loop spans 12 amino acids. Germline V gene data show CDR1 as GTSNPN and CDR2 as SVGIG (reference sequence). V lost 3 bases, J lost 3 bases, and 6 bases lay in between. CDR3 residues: CAWSMVGNTIYF. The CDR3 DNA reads TGTGCCTGGAGCATGGTTGGAAACACCATATATTTT.

The DNA for the CDR3 is TGTGCCAGCAGCGTAGGAGACGGGAGGGGAACAGATACGCAGTATTTT. Its translation is CASSVGDGRGTDTQYF. V usage is TRBV9 and J usage is TRBJ2-3; 8 bases fit TRBD2. The CDR3 covers 16 residues. The V and J ends lost 0 bases and 3 bases, in that order; junction bases with no gene match: 6. The V gene's germline CDR1 is SGDLS and CDR2 YYNGEE.

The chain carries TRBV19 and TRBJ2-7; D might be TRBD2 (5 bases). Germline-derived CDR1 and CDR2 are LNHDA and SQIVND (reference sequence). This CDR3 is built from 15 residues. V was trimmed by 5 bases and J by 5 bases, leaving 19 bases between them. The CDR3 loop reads CASSGPEMEADEQYF. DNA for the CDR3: TGTGCCAGTAGTGGTCCAGAGATGGAGGCTGACGAGCAGTACTTC.

The CDR3 DNA sequence: TGTGCCAGCAGCTTAGATGGTACTAGCGGGAGTAACGAGCAGTACTTC. This translates into CASSLDGTSGSNEQYF. The V gene is TRBV7-9, the J gene TRBJ2-7; the match to TRBD2 covers 11 bases. Unmatched junction bases numbered 7, after V lost 1 base and J lost 5 bases. This CDR3 contains 16 residues. In germline, CDR1 is SEHNR, CDR2 FQNEAQ (reference sequence).

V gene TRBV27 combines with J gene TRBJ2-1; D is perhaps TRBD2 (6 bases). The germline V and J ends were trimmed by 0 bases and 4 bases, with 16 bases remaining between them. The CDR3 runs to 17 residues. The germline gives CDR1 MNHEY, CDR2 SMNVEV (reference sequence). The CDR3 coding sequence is TGTGCCAGCAGTTTATCGGGTGGCGGGATCTTATACAATGAGCAGTTCTTC. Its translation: CASSLSGGGILYNEQFF.

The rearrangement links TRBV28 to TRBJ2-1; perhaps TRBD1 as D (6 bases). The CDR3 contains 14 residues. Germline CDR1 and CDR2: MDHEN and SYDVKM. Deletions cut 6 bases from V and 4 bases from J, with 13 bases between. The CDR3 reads CASSRNGQYNEQFF. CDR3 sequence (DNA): TGTGCCAGCAGCCGCAATGGACAGTACAATGAGCAGTTCTTC.

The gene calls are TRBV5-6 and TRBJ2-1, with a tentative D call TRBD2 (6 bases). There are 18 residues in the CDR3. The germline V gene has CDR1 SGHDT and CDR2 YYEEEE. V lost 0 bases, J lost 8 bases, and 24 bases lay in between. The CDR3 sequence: CASSLGFGAGRNPYEQFF. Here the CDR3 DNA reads TGTGCCAGCAGCTTGGGGTTCGGGGCGGGGCGAAACCCCTATGAGCAGTTCTTC.

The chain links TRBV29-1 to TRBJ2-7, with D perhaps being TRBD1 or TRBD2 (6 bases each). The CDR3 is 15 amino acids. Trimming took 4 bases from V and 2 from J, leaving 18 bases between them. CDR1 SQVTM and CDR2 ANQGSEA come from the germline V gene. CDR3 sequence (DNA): TGCAGCGTTGGTCGGGGGCGCGATCGGACCTACGAGCAGTACTTC. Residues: CSVGRGRDRTYEQYF.

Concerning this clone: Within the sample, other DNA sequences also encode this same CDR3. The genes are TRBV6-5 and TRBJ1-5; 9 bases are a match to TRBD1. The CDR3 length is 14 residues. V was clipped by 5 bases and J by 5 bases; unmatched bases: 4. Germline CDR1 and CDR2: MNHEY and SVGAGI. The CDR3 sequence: CASSPTGGHQPQHF. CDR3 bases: TGTGCCAGCAGTCCAACAGGGGGCCATCAGCCCCAGCATTTT.

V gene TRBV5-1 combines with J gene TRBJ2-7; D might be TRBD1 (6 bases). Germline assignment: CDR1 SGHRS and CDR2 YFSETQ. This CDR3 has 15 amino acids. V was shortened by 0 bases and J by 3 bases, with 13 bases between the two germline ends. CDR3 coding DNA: TGCGCCAGCAGCTTGGAGAGGGGGACCCACTACGAGCAGTACTTC. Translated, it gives CASSLERGTHYEQYF.

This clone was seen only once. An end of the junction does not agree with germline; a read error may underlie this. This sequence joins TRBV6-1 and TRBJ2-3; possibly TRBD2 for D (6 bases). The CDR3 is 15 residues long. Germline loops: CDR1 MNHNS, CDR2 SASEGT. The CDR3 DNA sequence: TGTGCCAGCAGCCCCGGGACTTCTCACACAGATACGCTGTATTTT. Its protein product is CASSPGTSHTDTLYF.

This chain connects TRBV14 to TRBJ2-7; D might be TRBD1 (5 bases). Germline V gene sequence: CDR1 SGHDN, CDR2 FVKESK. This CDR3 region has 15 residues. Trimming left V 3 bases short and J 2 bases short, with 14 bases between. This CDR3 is CASSQSVDTTYEQYF. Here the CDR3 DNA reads TGTGCCAGCAGCCAGTCGGTGGACACTACCTACGAGCAGTACTTC.

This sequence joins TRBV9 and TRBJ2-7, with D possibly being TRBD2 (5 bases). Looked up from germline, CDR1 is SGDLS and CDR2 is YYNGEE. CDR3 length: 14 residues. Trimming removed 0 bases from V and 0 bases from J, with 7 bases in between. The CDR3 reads CASSVVAYSYEQYF. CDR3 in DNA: TGTGCCAGCAGCGTAGTAGCGTACTCCTACGAGCAGTACTTC.

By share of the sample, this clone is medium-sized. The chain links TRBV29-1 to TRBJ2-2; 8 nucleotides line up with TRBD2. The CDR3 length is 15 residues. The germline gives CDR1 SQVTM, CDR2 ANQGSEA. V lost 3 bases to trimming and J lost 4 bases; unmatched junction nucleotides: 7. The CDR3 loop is CSVDLAGGPTGELFF. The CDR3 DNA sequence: TGCAGCGTTGACCTCGCGGGAGGTCCCACCGGGGAGCTGTTTTTT.

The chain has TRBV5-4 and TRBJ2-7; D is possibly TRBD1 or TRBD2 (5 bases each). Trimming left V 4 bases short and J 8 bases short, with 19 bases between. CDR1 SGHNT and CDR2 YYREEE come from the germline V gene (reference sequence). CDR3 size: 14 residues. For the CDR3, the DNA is TGTGCCAGCAGCCCCGGGACGCCTCCTGGCAAGCAGTACTTC. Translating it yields CASSPGTPPGKQYF.

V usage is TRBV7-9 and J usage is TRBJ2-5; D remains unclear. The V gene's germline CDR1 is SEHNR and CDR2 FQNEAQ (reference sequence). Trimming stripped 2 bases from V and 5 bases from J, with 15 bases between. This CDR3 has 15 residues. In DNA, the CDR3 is TGTGCCAGCAGCTTACTACGCGTGGGTGGGGAGACCCAGTACTTC. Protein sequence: CASSLLRVGGETQYF. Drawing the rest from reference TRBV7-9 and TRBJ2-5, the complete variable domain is DTGVSQNPRHKITKRGQNVTFRCDPISEHNRLYWYRQTLGQGPEFLTYFQNEAQLEKSRLLSDRFSAERPKGSFSTLEIQRTEQGDSAMYLCASSLLRVGGETQYFGPGTRLLVL.

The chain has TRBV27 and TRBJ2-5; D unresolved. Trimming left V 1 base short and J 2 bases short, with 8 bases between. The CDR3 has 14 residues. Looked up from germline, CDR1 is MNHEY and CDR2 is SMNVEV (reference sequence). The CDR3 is CASSLFTGQETQYF. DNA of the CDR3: TGTGCCAGCAGTTTATTTACCGGACAAGAGACCCAGTACTTC.

CDR3 residues: CASSYPGYEQYF. CDR3 bases: TGTGCCAGCAGTTACCCAGGGTACGAGCAGTACTTC. The chain carries TRBV28 and TRBJ2-7; D perhaps matches TRBD1 (5 bases). Trimming shortened V by 4 bases and J by 4 bases, and 8 bases separated the two germline ends. CDR3 size: 12 residues. CDR1 and CDR2 from the germline V gene are MDHEN and SYDVKM.